This entry lists 32 T cell receptor beta chains sequenced from one sample in a study of regulatory T cells in long-lasting Graves disease (TCRdb year 2021). Library preparation was by multiplex PCR. Data came from an Illumina HiSeq 4000. iRepertoire HTBI primers and Arm-PCR amplification of CDR3 regions were used to construct TCR beta libraries. The public reads were reprocessed in TCRdb via fastp at Q25 and MiXCR, keeping in-frame beta chains. Every entry covers one CDR3 protein and lists the most common genes and DNA from its rows. Counted in this sample were a few hundred thousand distinct CDR3 sequences; 14% of them appeared once. Around a sixth of the sample belongs to the ten largest clones. Interpreted using the paper, the time point label stands for: newly diagnosed GD, antithyroid drugs for less than 3 months. For both TCR sequencing and RNA sequencing, RNA was extracted from PBMCs using TRIzol.

The sample also formed part of further work on T cells in Graves' hyperthyroidism and ophthalmopathy.

The starting material was peripheral blood mononuclear cells (PBMCs), obtained at new diagnosis, from a patient treated with antithyroid drugs. The source is a woman between 45 and 60 years old with Graves disease. Donor details come from another sample of the same person, matched by shared clones.

V gene TRBV28 combines with J gene TRBJ2-7, with 11 bases matching TRBD2. This CDR3 region has 17 residues. Trimming at V came to 6 bases and at J to 2 bases, leaving 12 bases not matched to a gene. Germline lookup yields CDR1 MDHEN and CDR2 SYDVKM. This chain's CDR3 is CASSAALGTSGTYEQYF. The CDR3, as DNA: TGTGCCAGCAGCGCAGCCCTCGGGACTAGCGGCACCTACGAGCAGTACTTC.

This clonotype showed up many times. The genes are TRBV13 and TRBJ1-1, with D unresolved. The CDR3 runs to 12 residues. Per the germline V gene, CDR1 is PRHDT and CDR2 is FYEKMQ (reference sequence). Trimming stripped 3 bases from V and 6 bases from J, with 8 bases between. The CDR3 loop reads CASSLGRAEAFF. CDR3 DNA: TGTGCCAGCAGCTTGGGGAGGGCTGAAGCTTTCTTT.

This clonotype occurred many times. The chain recombines TRBV28 with TRBJ2-1; D not resolved. Trimming left V 3 bases short and J 7 bases short, with 13 bases between. There are 14 residues in the CDR3. Germline V gene sequence: CDR1 MDHEN, CDR2 SYDVKM. CDR3 loop: CASSLSQGRNEQFF. Written as DNA, the CDR3 is TGTGCCAGCAGTTTGAGCCAAGGTAGGAATGAGCAGTTCTTC.

The rearrangement uses TRBV12-3 or TRBV12-4 and TRBJ2-2, with D perhaps TRBD2 (6 bases). Trimming cost V 5 bases and J 0 bases, with 13 bases left between them. The CDR3 totals 16 residues. CDR3 nucleotide sequence: TGTGCCAGCAGTCCTAGAAGCGGGTCGAACACCGGGGAGCTGTTTTTT. This translates into CASSPRSGSNTGELFF.

The sample holds a few counts of this clonotype. This CDR3 fails to terminate in the conserved phenylalanine or tryptophan, so it likely reflects a read error. The V call is TRBV5-1, the J call TRBJ2-7; D unresolved. This CDR3 comprises 14 residues. V was shortened by 1 base and J by 2 bases, with 10 bases between the two germline ends. Per germline, CDR1 SGHRS and CDR2 YFSETQ. CDR3 in amino acids: CASSLSGSPYEQYS. The DNA of the CDR3 is TGCGCCAGCAGCTTGTCGGGCAGCCCCTACGAGCAGTACTCC.

V gene TRBV5-1 combines with J gene TRBJ2-1, with TRBD1 matching over 7 bases. CDR3 size: 16 residues. J was trimmed by 1 base and V by 0 bases; bases with no gene match: 4. Germline-derived CDR1 and CDR2 are SGHRS and YFSETQ. The CDR3 is CASSLDRQGSYNEQFF. The CDR3 DNA follows: TGCGCCAGCAGCTTGGACCGACAGGGATCCTACAATGAGCAGTTCTTC.

This clonotype was observed a single time. Mismatch with germline at one junction end may stem from a read error. The chain employs TRBV12-3 or TRBV12-4 and TRBJ2-4; no clear D. The CDR3 runs to 12 residues. The CDR3 is CASSLGRTYKFF. The CDR3 DNA reads TGTGCCAGCAGTTTAGGCAGGACCTACAAGTTCTTC.

A word on this clonotype: A read error may account for a junction end that differs from germline. The chain couples TRBV3-1 to TRBJ2-1; D possibly corresponds to TRBD2 (6 bases). The CDR3 totals 13 residues. CDR1 and CDR2 (germline): LGHDT, YNNKEL (reference sequence). The CDR3 spells CAGSFSGVNEQFF. The CDR3 nucleotides read TGTGCCGGCAGCTTTAGCGGAGTCAATGAGCAGTTCTTC.

This clonotype was observed many times. The chain combines TRBV7-2 with TRBJ2-3; 11 bases agree with TRBD2. The CDR3 runs 15 residues. V trimming: 6 bases; J trimming: 2 bases; junction bases outside the gene matches: 4. Germline V gene lookup returns CDR1 SGHTA and CDR2 FQGNSA. The CDR3 nucleotides read TGTGCCAGCAGATCACTAGCGGGAGTCACAGATACGCAGTATTTT. Translated, it gives CASRSLAGVTDTQYF.

The chain joins TRBV10-2 to TRBJ2-3, with 8 bases fitting TRBD2. This CDR3 has 14 residues. Trimming at V came to 5 bases and at J to 3 bases, leaving 4 bases not matched to a gene. The germline gives CDR1 WSHSY, CDR2 SAAADI. CDR3 sequence reads: CASSSLAVTDTQYF. DNA for the CDR3: TGCGCCAGCAGTTCACTAGCGGTAACAGATACGCAGTATTTT.

This clonotype appeared many times. CDR3 sequence: CASSLLGGTEEQYF. CDR3 DNA sequence: TGTGCCAGCAGCTTGTTGGGGGGAACAGAAGAGCAGTACTTC. The gene calls are TRBV5-5 and TRBJ2-7, with D perhaps matching TRBD2 (6 bases). This CDR3 region has 14 residues. Trimming pared 1 base from V and 7 bases from J, leaving 15 bases between. Germline CDR1 is SGHKS and CDR2 is YYEKEE (reference sequence).

This clonotype came up many times. This rearrangement joins TRBV2 to TRBJ2-4, with D possibly called TRBD1 or TRBD2 (6 bases each). V was cut by 2 bases and J by 4 bases, with 12 bases left in between. From germline, CDR1 is SNHLY and CDR2 FYNNEI. The CDR3 runs 15 residues. The CDR3 reads CASSERWGAKNIQYF. DNA for the CDR3: TGTGCCAGCAGTGAAAGGTGGGGGGCGAAAAACATTCAGTACTTC.

This clonotype was counted ten times or more. The chain couples TRBV2 to TRBJ1-2; 7 nucleotides match TRBD1. The CDR3 extends over 18 amino acids. Germline loops: CDR1 SNHLY, CDR2 FYNNEI. The ends lost 0 bases at V and 2 bases at J; junction bases unmatched: 12. The CDR3 sequence: CASSEASGTAPGNYGYTF. The CDR3 bases are TGTGCCAGCAGTGAAGCCTCCGGGACAGCGCCCGGAAACTATGGCTACACCTTC.

This clonotype was seen ten or more times. This chain uses TRBV5-1 with TRBJ2-7; 9 bases agree with TRBD1. V gave up 2 bases and J gave up 2 bases; unmatched junction bases: 5. The length of the CDR3 is 15 residues. The germline CDR1 and CDR2 sequences are SGHRS and YFSETQ. The chain's CDR3 is CASSLGGTGTYEQYF. The CDR3 DNA is TGCGCCAGCAGCTTAGGAGGGACAGGGACCTACGAGCAGTACTTC.

This clonotype has only a few counts. The CDR3 DNA follows: TGTGCCATCAGTTCCCCCTCGACTAGCGATAGCACAGATACGCAGTATTTT. Residues: CAISSPSTSDSTDTQYF. The V and J genes are TRBV10-3 and TRBJ2-3, with TRBD2 matching over 8 bases. In germline, CDR1 is ENHRY, CDR2 SYGVKD. Trimming cost V 5 bases and J 0 bases; bases outside gene matches: 10. This CDR3 has 17 amino acids.

This clonotype was seen more than once but under ten times. This chain joins TRBV5-1 and TRBJ2-1, with D possibly being TRBD1 (5 bases). V lost 4 bases to trimming and J lost 10 bases, with 15 bases between them. In germline, CDR1 is SGHRS, CDR2 YFSETQ. The CDR3 extends over 13 amino acids. The CDR3 loop is CASSPPRVGEQFF. CDR3 sequence (DNA): TGCGCCAGCAGCCCGCCCAGGGTAGGCGAGCAGTTCTTC.

The table lists this clonotype with a count of one. The chain uses TRBV5-4 and TRBJ2-3; a weak D match, TRBD2 (6 bases). The length of the CDR3 is 16 residues. Germline assignment: CDR1 SGHNT and CDR2 YYREEE (reference sequence). Trimming took 4 bases from V and 0 from J, leaving 15 bases between them. This chain's CDR3 is CASSEKLALSTDTQYF. CDR3 DNA: TGTGCCAGCAGCGAGAAACTAGCCCTCAGCACAGATACGCAGTATTTT.

This clonotype was detected many times. The chain carries TRBV6-5 and TRBJ2-2; no reliable D call. The CDR3 consists of 14 residues. V lost 0 bases, J lost 5 bases, and 7 bases lay in between. Germline V gives CDR1 MNHEY, CDR2 SVGAGI. The CDR3 loop is CASSYSDQTGELFF. In nucleotides, the CDR3 is TGTGCCAGCAGTTACTCGGATCAGACCGGGGAGCTGTTTTTT.

This clonotype was recorded at least ten times. The chain has TRBV30 and TRBJ1-1; TRBD1 is a possible D gene (5 bases). This CDR3 is 12 amino acids long. Looked up from germline, CDR1 is GTSNPN and CDR2 is SVGIG (reference sequence). V dropped 0 bases and J dropped 11 bases, with 13 bases sitting between them. CDR3 amino acids: CAWSVQEGDAFF. CDR3 nucleotide sequence: TGTGCCTGGAGTGTACAGGAGGGAGACGCTTTCTTT. The variable domain in full, completed from reference TRBV30 and TRBJ1-1, reads SQTIHQWPATLVQPVGSPLSLECTVEGTSNPNLYWYRQAAGRGLQLLFYSVGIGQISSEVPQNLSASRPQDRQFILSSKKLLLSDSGFYLCAWSVQEGDAFFGQGTRLTVV.

CDR3 amino acids: CAWSPQGEAFF. CDR3 in DNA: TGTGCCTGGAGTCCTCAAGGGGAAGCTTTCTTT. This chain connects TRBV30 to TRBJ1-1, with D uncertain. The CDR3 loop spans 11 amino acids. CDR1 is GTSNPN and CDR2 is SVGIG in the germline V gene (reference sequence). V was trimmed by 2 bases and J by 8 bases, leaving 9 bases between them.

This clonotype was detected many times. This chain joins TRBV5-1 and TRBJ2-7, with D uncertain. Trimming cost V 4 bases and J 3 bases, with 17 bases left between them. CDR3 length equals 15 residues. Germline V gene lookup returns CDR1 SGHRS and CDR2 YFSETQ. CDR3 DNA sequence: TGCGCCAGCAGCGGAGTGAATTCCCATCTCTACGAGCAGTACTTC. Translation gives CASSGVNSHLYEQYF.

As to this clonotype: A much larger clone lies one base from this, so it may be a read error. The rearrangement links TRBV2 to TRBJ2-3, with TRBD2 as a possible D gene (7 bases). CDR3 length: 16 amino acids. Germline CDR1 is SNHLY and CDR2 is FYNNEI. CDR3 in amino acids: CASSAEGGRAGDTRYF. The CDR3 coding sequence is TGTGCCAGCAGTGCCGAGGGGGGGAGGGCCGGAGATACGCGGTATTTT.

This rearrangement joins TRBV25-1 to TRBJ1-5; D gene unclear. The CDR3 extends over 13 amino acids. Trimming shortened V by 3 bases and J by 4 bases, and 7 bases separated the two germline ends. Germline V gene lookup returns CDR1 MGHDK and CDR2 SYGVNS. In DNA form, the CDR3 reads TGTGCCAGCAGTGAGGCAAGAAATCAGCCCCAGCATTTT. It is translated as CASSEARNQPQHF.

The chain has TRBV7-9 and TRBJ2-7, with a weak D call TRBD1 (5 bases). From germline, CDR1 is SEHNR and CDR2 FQNEAQ (reference sequence). This CDR3 has 13 residues. Trimming pared 5 bases from V and 2 bases from J, leaving 10 bases between. The CDR3 is CASSLMTAYEQYF. In DNA form, the CDR3 reads TGTGCCAGCAGCCTAATGACAGCCTACGAGCAGTACTTC.

The chain is built from TRBV10-1 and TRBJ2-7; no clear D. Per germline, CDR1 WNHNN and CDR2 SYGVQD (reference sequence). The CDR3 totals 14 residues. The ends were cut back, 2 bases at V and 7 bases at J, with 15 bases in the middle. The CDR3 loop reads CASSEGRRLGEQYF. The CDR3 nucleotides are TGCGCCAGCAGTGAGGGGCGCCGGCTGGGGGAGCAGTACTTC.

V is TRBV27 and J is TRBJ1-4; D is unclear. V was clipped by 0 bases and J by 10 bases, with 18 bases between them. This CDR3 contains 16 residues. In germline, CDR1 is MNHEY, CDR2 SMNVEV (reference sequence). The CDR3 spells CASSLSKNFPLVKLFF. The DNA of the CDR3 is TGTGCCAGCAGTTTATCTAAGAATTTCCCCTTAGTAAAACTGTTTTTT.

This clonotype has just a few counts. This chain joins TRBV4-2 and TRBJ2-1, with 10 bases that match TRBD2. Germline V gives CDR1 LGHNA, CDR2 YNFKEQ. This CDR3 contains 16 residues. V was clipped by 0 bases and J by 3 bases; unmatched bases: 2. The CDR3 is CASSQEGTSDYNEQFF. The CDR3 DNA is TGTGCCAGCAGCCAAGAAGGGACTAGCGACTACAATGAGCAGTTCTTC.

The chain joins TRBV6-4 to TRBJ2-5; D is possibly TRBD1 (5 bases). The CDR3 extends over 18 amino acids. In germline, CDR1 is MRHNA, CDR2 SNTAGT. The V and J ends lost 6 bases and 0 bases respectively, with 23 bases between them. Written as DNA, the CDR3 is TGTGCCAGCAGCCCCCGACAGAGTCCCAGATTCTACCAAGAGACCCAGTACTTC. Encoded protein: CASSPRQSPRFYQETQYF.

There are many counts of this clonotype. The V call is TRBV19, the J call TRBJ1-5; D possibly corresponds to TRBD1 (5 bases). The CDR3 is made up of 16 amino acids. Germline-derived CDR1 and CDR2 are LNHDA and SQIVND (reference sequence). The V and J ends lost 5 bases and 0 bases respectively, with 14 bases between them. The CDR3 spells CASSPPTAYSNQPQHF. The CDR3 coding sequence is TGTGCCAGTAGTCCCCCGACAGCCTATAGCAATCAGCCCCAGCATTTT.

This clonotype came up a few times. This chain joins TRBV6-1 and TRBJ1-5, with 7 bases fitting TRBD1. V trimming: 3 bases; J trimming: 4 bases; junction bases outside the gene matches: 3. CDR1 is MNHNS and CDR2 is SASEGT in the germline V gene. This CDR3 has 14 residues. DNA for the CDR3: TGTGCCAGCAGTGAGTCACAGGGGAATCAGCCCCAGCATTTT. Residues: CASSESQGNQPQHF.

A note on this clonotype: The CDR3 ends on some other residue instead of the conserved phenylalanine or tryptophan, so this is likely a read error. V gene TRBV2 combines with J gene TRBJ1-1, with 7 positions matching TRBD1. CDR1 SNHLY and CDR2 FYNNEI come from the germline V gene. The CDR3 sequence is 16 residues long. DNA of the CDR3: TGTGCCAGCAGTGACAGGGGGGGCTCTCTGAACACTGAGGCTTTCATT. Translation: CASSDRGGSLNTEAFI.

With regard to this clonotype: A read error may account for a junction end that differs from germline. The chain joins TRBV29-1 to TRBJ2-1; 8 bases match TRBD1. Germline CDR1 reads SQVTM; CDR2 reads ANQGSEA. The CDR3 spans 17 residues. The CDR3 region is CSVEDPGGTGVFNEQSF. The CDR3 DNA reads as TGCAGCGTTGAAGATCCTGGGGGGACAGGTGTTTTCAATGAGCAGTCCTTC.